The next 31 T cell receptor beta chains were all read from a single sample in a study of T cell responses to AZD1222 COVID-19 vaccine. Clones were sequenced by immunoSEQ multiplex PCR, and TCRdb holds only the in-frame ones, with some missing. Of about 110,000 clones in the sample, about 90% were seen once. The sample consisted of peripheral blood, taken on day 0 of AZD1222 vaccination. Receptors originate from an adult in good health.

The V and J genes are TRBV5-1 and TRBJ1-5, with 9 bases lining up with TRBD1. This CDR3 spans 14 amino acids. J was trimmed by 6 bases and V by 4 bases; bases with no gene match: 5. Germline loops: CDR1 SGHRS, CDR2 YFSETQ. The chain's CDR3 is CASSTGGPGQPQHF. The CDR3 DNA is TGCGCCAGCAGCACAGGGGGCCCGGGTCAGCCCCAGCATTTT.

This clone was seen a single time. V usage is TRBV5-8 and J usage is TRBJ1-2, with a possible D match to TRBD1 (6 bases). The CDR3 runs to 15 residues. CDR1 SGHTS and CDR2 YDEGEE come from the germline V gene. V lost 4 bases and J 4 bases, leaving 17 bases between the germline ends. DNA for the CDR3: TGTGCCAGCAGCCACCAGCCCGGGACACCCTATGGCTACACCTTC. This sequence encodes CASSHQPGTPYGYTF.

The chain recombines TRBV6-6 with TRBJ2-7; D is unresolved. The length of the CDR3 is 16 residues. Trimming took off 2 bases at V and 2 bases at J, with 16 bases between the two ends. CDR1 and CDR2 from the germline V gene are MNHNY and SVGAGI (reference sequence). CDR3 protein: CASSYPSSGLTYEQYF. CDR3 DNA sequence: TGTGCCAGCAGTTACCCCAGTTCCGGGTTAACCTACGAGCAGTACTTC.

CDR3 sequence: CASANGGAGYNEQFF. For the CDR3, the DNA is TGTGCCAGCGCCAACGGGGGGGCGGGCTACAATGAGCAGTTCTTC. The gene calls are TRBV6-5 and TRBJ2-1; 8 bases line up with TRBD2. V lost 8 bases and J lost 3; bases outside the gene matches: 9. The length of the CDR3 is 15 residues. CDR1 is MNHEY and CDR2 is SVGAGI in the germline V gene.

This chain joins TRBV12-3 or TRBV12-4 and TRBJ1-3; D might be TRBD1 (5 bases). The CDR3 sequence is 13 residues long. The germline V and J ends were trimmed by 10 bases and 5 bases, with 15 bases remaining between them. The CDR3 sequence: CAINGADRNTIYF. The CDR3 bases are TGTGCCATAAATGGGGCTGATCGAAACACCATATATTTT.

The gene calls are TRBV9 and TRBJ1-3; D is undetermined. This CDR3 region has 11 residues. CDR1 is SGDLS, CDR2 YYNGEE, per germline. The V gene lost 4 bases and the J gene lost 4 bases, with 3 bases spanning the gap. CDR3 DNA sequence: TGTGCCAGCAGCTCAGGAAACACCATATATTTT. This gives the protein CASSSGNTIYF.

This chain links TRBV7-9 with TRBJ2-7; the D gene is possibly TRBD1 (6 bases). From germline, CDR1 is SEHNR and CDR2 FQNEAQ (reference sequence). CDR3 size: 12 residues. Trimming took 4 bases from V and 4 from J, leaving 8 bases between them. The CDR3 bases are TGTGCCAGCAGCTCTCAGGGGTACGAGCAGTACTTC. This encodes CASSSQGYEQYF. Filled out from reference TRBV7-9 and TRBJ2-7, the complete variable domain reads DTGVSQNPRHKITKRGQNVTFRCDPISEHNRLYWYRQTLGQGPEFLTYFQNEAQLEKSRLLSDRFSAERPKGSFSTLEIQRTEQGDSAMYLCASSSQGYEQYFGPGTRLTVT.

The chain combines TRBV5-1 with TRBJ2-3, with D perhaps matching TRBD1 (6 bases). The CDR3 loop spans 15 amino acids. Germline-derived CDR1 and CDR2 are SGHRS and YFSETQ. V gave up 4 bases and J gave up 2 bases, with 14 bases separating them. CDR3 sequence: CASSPGTLTTDTQYF. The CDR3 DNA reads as TGCGCCAGCAGCCCCGGGACACTAACCACAGATACGCAGTATTTT.

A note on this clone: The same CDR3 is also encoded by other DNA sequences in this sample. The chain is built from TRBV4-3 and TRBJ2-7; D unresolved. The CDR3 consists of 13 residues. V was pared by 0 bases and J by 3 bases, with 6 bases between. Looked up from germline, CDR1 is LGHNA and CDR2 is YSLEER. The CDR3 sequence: CASSQDLGYEQYF. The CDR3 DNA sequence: TGCGCCAGCAGCCAAGATCTTGGCTACGAGCAGTACTTC.

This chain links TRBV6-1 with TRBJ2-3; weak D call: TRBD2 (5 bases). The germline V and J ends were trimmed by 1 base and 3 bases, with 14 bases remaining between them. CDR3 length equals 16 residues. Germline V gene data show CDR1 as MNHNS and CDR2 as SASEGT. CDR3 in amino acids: CASSEGVTGKTDTQYF. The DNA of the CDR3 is TGTGCCAGCAGTGAAGGGGTCACGGGAAAAACAGATACGCAGTATTTT.

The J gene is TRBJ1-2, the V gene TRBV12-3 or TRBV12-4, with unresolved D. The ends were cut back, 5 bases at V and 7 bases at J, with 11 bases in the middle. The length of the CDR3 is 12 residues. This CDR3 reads CASSREAGGYTF. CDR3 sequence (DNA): TGTGCCAGCAGTAGGGAGGCGGGTGGCTACACCTTC.

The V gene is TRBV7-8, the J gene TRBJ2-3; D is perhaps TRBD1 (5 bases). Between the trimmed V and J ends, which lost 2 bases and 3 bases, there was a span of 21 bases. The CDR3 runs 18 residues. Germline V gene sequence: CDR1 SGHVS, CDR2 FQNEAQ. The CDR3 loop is CASSLLESDSLSTDTQYF. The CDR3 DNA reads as TGTGCCAGCAGCTTACTTGAAAGTGACAGCCTTTCAACAGATACGCAGTATTTT.

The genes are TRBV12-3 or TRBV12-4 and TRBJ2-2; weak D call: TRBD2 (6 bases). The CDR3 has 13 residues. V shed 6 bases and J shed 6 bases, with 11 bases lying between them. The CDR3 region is CASRLWGAGELFF. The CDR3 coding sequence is TGTGCCAGCAGACTTTGGGGGGCCGGGGAGCTGTTTTTT.

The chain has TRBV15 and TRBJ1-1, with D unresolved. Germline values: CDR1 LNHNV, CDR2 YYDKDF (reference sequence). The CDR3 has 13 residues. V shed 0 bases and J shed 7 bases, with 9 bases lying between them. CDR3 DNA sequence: TGTGCCACCAGCAGAGATATAGGGTTTGAAGCTTTCTTT. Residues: CATSRDIGFEAFF.

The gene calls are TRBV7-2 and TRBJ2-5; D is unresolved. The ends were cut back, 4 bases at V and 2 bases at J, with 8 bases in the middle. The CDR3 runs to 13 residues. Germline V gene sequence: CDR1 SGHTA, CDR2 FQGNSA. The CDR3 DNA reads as TGTGCCAGCAGCTCCCAACCGCAAGAGACCCAGTACTTC. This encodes CASSSQPQETQYF.

The CDR3 nucleotides read TGTGCCAGCAGTTACACAGGTCCATCACCCCTCCACTTT. Translating it yields CASSYTGPSPLHF. The chain couples TRBV6-2 or TRBV6-3 to TRBJ1-6, with D perhaps matching TRBD1 (5 bases). Germline lookup yields CDR1 MNHEY and CDR2 SVGEGT. V shed 2 bases and J shed 10 bases, with 9 bases lying between them. The CDR3 totals 13 residues.

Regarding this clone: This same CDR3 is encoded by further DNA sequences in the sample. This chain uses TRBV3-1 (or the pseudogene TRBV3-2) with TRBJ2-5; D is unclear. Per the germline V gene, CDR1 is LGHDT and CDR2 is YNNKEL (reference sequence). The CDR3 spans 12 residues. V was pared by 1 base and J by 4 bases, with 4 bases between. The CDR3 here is CASSQVGETQYF. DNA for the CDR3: TGTGCCAGCAGCCAAGTAGGAGAGACCCAGTACTTC.

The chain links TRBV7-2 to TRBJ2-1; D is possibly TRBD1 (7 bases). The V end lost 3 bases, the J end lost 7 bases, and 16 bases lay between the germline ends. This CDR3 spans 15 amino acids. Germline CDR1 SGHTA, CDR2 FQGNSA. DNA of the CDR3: TGTGCCAGCAGCTTGGATACCAGGGGGGTTAATGAGCAGTTCTTC. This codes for CASSLDTRGVNEQFF.

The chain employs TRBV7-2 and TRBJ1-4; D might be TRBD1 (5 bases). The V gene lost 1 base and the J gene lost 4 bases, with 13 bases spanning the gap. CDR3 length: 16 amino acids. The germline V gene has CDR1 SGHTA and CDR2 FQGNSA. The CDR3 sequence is CASSLGDLLGNEKLFF. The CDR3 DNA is TGTGCCAGCAGCTTAGGGGACTTGTTGGGTAATGAAAAACTGTTTTTT.

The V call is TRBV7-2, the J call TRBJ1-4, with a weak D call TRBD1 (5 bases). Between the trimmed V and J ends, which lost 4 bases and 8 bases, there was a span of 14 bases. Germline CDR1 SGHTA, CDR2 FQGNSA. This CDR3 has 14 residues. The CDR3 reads CASSSPTGGEKLFF. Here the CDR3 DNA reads TGTGCCAGCAGCTCACCTACAGGAGGCGAAAAACTGTTTTTT.

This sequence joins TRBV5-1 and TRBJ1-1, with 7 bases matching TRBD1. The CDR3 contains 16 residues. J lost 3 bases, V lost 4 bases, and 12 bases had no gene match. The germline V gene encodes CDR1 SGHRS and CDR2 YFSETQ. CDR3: CASSVTGAQKYTEAFF. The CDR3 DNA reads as TGCGCCAGCAGCGTTACAGGGGCGCAAAAATACACTGAAGCTTTCTTT.

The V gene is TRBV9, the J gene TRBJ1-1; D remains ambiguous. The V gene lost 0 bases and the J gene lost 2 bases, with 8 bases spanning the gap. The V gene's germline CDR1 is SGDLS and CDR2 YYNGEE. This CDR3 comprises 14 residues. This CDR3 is CASSVVGSNTEAFF. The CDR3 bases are TGTGCCAGCAGCGTAGTAGGGTCAAACACTGAAGCTTTCTTT.

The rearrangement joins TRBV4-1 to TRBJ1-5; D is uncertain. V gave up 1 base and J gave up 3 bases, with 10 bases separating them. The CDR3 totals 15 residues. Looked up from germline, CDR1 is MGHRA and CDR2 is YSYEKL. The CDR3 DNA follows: TGCGCCAGCAGCCAAGCACCCCTCATCAATCAGCCCCAGCATTTT. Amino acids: CASSQAPLINQPQHF.

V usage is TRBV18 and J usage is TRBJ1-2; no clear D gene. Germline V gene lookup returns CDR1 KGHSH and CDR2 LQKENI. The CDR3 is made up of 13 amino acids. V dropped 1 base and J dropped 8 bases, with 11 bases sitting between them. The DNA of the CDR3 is TGTGCCAGCTCACCACAGGTCAACTGGGGCTACACCTTC. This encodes CASSPQVNWGYTF. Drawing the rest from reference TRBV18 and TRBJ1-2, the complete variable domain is NAGVMQNPRHLVRRRGQEARLRCSPMKGHSHVYWYRQLPEEGLKFMVYLQKENIIDESGMPKERFSAEFPKEGPSILRIQQVVRGDSAAYFCASSPQVNWGYTFGSGTRLTVV.

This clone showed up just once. In DNA form, the CDR3 reads TGTGCCAGCCTAAACGACAGGGGTTCCTATGGCTACACCTTC. This gives the protein CASLNDRGSYGYTF. The chain links TRBV2 to TRBJ1-2; 8 bases fit TRBD1. CDR1 SNHLY and CDR2 FYNNEI come from the germline V gene. The CDR3 has 14 residues. With V trimmed by 8 bases and J by 4 bases, 9 bases remained unmatched.

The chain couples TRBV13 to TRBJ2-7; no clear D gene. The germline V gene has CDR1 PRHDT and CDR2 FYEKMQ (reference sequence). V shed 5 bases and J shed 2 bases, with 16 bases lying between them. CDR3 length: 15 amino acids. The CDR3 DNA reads TGTGCCAGCAGCCCCTACCCACAAAGGACCTACGAGCAGTACTTC. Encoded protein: CASSPYPQRTYEQYF.

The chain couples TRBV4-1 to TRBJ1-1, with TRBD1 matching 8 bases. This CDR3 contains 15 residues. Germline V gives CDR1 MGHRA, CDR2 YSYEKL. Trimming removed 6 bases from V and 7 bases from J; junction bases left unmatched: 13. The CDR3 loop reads CASSTNKQGGVEAFF. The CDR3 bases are TGCGCCAGCAGTACGAACAAACAGGGGGGAGTTGAAGCTTTCTTT.

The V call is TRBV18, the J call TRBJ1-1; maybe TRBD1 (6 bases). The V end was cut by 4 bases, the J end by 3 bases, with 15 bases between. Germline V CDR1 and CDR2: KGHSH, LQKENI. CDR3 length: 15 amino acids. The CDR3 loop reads CASSQSGVLDTEAFF. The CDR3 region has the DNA TGTGCCAGCTCACAATCAGGGGTTTTGGACACTGAAGCTTTCTTT.

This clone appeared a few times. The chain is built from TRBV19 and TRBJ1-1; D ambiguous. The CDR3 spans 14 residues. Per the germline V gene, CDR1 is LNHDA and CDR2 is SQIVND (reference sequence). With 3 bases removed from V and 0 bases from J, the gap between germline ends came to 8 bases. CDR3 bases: TGTGCCAGTAGTATTGTCCATCTGAACACTGAAGCTTTCTTT. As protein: CASSIVHLNTEAFF. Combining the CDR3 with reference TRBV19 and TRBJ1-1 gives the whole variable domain DGGITQSPKYLFRKEGQNVTLSCEQNLNHDAMYWYRQDPGQGLRLIYYSQIVNDFQKGDIAEGYSVSREKKESFPLTVTSAQKNPTAFYLCASSIVHLNTEAFFGQGTRLTVV.

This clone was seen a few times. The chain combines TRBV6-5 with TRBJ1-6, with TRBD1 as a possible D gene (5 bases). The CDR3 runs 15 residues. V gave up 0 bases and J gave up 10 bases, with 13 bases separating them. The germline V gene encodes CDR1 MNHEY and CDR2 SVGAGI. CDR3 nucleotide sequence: TGTGCCAGCAGTTACTCGAAAGGGGTACGGTCACCCCTCCACTTT. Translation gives CASSYSKGVRSPLHF.

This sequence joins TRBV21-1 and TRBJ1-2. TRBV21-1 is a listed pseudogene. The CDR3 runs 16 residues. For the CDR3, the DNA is TGTGCCAGCAGCAAAGCCCCCTTCCGTTCTAACTATGGCTACACCTTC. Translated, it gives CASSKAPFRSNYGYTF.